This T cell receptor beta chain was identified in a study of blood T cell repertoires in COVID-19. Only in-frame clones appear in the TCRdb table, and some are missing; sequencing was by immunoSEQ multiplex PCR. This sample carries 110,000 to 150,000 clones, 85% to 90% of them seen once, and the ten largest clones take about 5.8%. The CDR3 is 18 residues long. From germline, CDR1 is MNHEY and CDR2 SMNVEV (reference sequence). The ends lost 7 bases at V and 7 bases at J; junction bases unmatched: 18. V is TRBV27 and J is TRBJ2-3; 12 bases align to TRBD2. The TCR was taken from a human donor in a cohort sampled during active COVID-19. The sequencing input was peripheral blood. As DNA, the CDR3 is TGTGCCAGCACACTTCATTCCTCACTAGCGGGGGGCGCAAATACGCAGTATTTT. This codes for CASTLHSSLAGGANTQYF.